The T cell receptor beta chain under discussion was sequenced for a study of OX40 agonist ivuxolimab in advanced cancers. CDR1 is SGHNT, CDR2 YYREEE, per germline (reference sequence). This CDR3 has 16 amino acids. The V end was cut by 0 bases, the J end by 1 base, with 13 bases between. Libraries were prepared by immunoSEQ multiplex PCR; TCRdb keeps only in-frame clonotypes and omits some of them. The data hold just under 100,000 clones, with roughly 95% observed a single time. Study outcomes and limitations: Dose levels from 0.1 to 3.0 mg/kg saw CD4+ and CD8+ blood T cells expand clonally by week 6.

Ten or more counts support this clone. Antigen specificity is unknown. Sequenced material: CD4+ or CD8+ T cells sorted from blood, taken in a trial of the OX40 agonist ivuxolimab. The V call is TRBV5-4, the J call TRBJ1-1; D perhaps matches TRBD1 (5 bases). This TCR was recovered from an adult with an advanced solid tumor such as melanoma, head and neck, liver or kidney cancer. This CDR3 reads CASSLGTPLENTEAFF. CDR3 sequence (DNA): TGTGCCAGCAGCTTGGGGACACCTCTGGAGAACACTGAAGCTTTCTTT.